The 4 T cell receptor gamma chains reported below all come from one sample, sequenced in a study of gamma-delta T cells after stem cell transplantation. TCRdb ran CATT on the RT-PCR reads. The profile covers under 550 gamma-chain clones, with over 55% appearing a single time and approximately 35% taken by the ten largest. The sequencing sample was made of gamma-delta T cells. These receptors were taken from a human donor. It is not recorded whose cells these are; they may come from a transplant donor.

The J gene is TRGJP, the V gene TRGV9. The J gene was not available in TCRdb and was assigned here by matching the DNA to germline segments. V lost 4 bases to trimming and J lost 7 bases; unmatched junction nucleotides: 4. The CDR3 loop spans 15 amino acids. Germline loops: CDR1 GITISATS, CDR2 ISYDGTV (reference sequence). The CDR3 spells CALWDKELGKKIKVF. The CDR3 coding sequence is TGTGCCTTGTGGGACAAGGAGTTGGGCAAAAAAATCAAGGTATTT.

The chain uses TRGV9 and TRGJ1 or TRGJ2. Here the J gene was assigned by germline matching of the DNA, as TCRdb has none. Germline values: CDR1 GITISATS, CDR2 ISYDGTV (reference sequence). V shed 4 bases and J 7 bases; nucleotides not matched to a gene: 4. The CDR3 sequence is 11 residues long. CDR3 in amino acids: CALWDKYKKLF. The CDR3 region has the DNA TGTGCCTTGTGGGACAAATATAAGAAACTCTTT.

This clone was seen just once. The chain employs TRGV9 and TRGJP. Here the J gene was assigned by germline matching of the DNA, as TCRdb has none. This CDR3 has 17 amino acids. V lost 0 bases to trimming and J lost 9 bases; unmatched junction nucleotides: 8. Per the germline V gene, CDR1 is GITISATS and CDR2 is ISYDGTV (reference sequence). The CDR3: CALWEVLGLLGKKIKVF. CDR3 in DNA: TGTGCCTTGTGGGAGGTGTTAGGGTTGTTGGGCAAAAAAATCAAGGTATTT.

Sample share makes this clone large. At the DNA level, this CDR3 is encoded by other sequences in the same sample as well. V usage is TRGV9 and J usage is TRGJP. The J gene comes from matching the DNA to germline here; TCRdb lacks it. The germline V gene has CDR1 GITISATS and CDR2 ISYDGTV (reference sequence). V was pared by 2 bases and J by 3 bases, with 1 base of the junction left unmatched. CDR3 length equals 16 residues. The CDR3 loop reads CALWEAQELGKKIKVF. The CDR3 bases are TGTGCCTTGTGGGAGGCGCAAGAGTTGGGCAAAAAAATCAAGGTATTT.